Described below is a single T cell receptor (beta chain) sequence and its context. The antigen is not known. Via 5' RACE with UMI labels, TRB cDNA libraries were prepared. TCRdb reprocessed the 5' RACE reads, keeping one entry per CDR3 protein, no DNA. Its table lists around 63,000 distinct CDR3 sequences. CD45RO-CCR7+CD27+CD95- cells counted as naive CD8+ T cells. The sample originates from a study of CXCR3-negative and CXCR3-positive naive CD8 T cells. General study points: Naive CXCR3-positive and CXCR3-negative cells shared similar TRBV-TRBJ usage, unlike memory cells. Naive cells with CXCR3 showed TRB CDR3s that were more hydrophobic than those in CXCR3-negative naive cells.

The germline V gene encodes CDR1 SGHVS and CDR2 FQNEAQ. This CDR3 spans 16 amino acids. The sample consisted of naive CXCR3+ CD8+ T cells from blood. Described subset: CD45RO-CCR7+CD27+CD95- naive CD8+ T cells expressing CXCR3 (TNR3+). This sequence originates from a human donor in good health. Some clones in this sample may be carry-over from other donors' samples. This chain joins TRBV7-8 and TRBJ2-1; as DNA is missing, the TRBD2 call by TCRdb cannot be tested. This CDR3 is CASSLPSGGLYNEQFF. Full variable domain (missing parts from reference TRBV7-8 and TRBJ2-1): GAGVSQSPRYKVAKRGQDVALRCDPISGHVSLFWYQQALGQGPEFLTYFQNEAQLDKSGLPSDRFFAERPEGSVSTLKIQRTQQEDSAVYLCASSLPSGGLYNEQFFGPGTRLTVL.